This T cell receptor beta chain is drawn from a study of shared clonotypes between healthy human individuals. TCRdb's table, derived via immunoSEQ multiplex PCR, lists solely in-frame clones and lacks some. The data contain millions of clones, about 95% of them singletons. Trimming stripped 10 bases from V and 0 bases from J, with 15 bases between. The germline gives CDR1 SGHTA, CDR2 FQGNSA. This CDR3 has 15 amino acids. The source of this sequence is a man between 18 and 35 years old in good health. This rearrangement joins TRBV7-2 to TRBJ1-4; D not resolved. Material: naive CD4+ T cells sorted from blood. As to subset: CD45RA+ positively selected. CDR3 nucleotides: TGTGCCAATTGGCGGGCGTCTTCAACTAATGAAAAACTGTTTTTT. Residues: CANWRASSTNEKLFF.